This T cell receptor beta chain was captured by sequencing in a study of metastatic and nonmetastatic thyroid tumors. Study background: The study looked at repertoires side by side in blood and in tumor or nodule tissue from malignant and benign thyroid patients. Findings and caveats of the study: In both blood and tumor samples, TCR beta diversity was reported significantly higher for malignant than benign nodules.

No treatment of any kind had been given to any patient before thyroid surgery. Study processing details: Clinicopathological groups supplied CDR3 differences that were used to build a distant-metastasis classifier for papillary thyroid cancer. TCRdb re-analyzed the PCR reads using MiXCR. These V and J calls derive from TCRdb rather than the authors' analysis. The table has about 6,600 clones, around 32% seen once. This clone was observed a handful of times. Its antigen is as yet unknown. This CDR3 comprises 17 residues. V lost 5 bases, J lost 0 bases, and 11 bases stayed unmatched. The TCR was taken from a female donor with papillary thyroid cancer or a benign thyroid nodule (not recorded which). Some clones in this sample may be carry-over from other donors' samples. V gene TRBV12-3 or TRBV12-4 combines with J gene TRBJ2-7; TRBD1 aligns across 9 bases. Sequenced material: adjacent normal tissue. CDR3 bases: TGTGCCAGCAGTGGGACAGGGCAGGGGGCCAGCTCCTACGAGCAGTACTTC. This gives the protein CASSGTGQGASSYEQYF.